A selection of T cell receptor beta chains follows, all from one sample in a study of blood T cell repertoires in COVID-19. Using immunoSEQ multiplex PCR, the repertoire was profiled, and TCRdb retains in-frame clones only, with some absent. This repertoire shows fewer than 200,000 clones, just over 85% found once; its top ten account for about 8.6%. The sequencing input was peripheral blood. The receptors were gathered from a man aged 50 to 59 with active or convalescent COVID-19. Each CDR3 is given with its conserved first and last residue. The D gene is left open where the match is weak. Clone size is given for some rows only: seen once, a few or many times, or a class if the clone is expanded.

CDR3 length: 14; V gene: TRBV11-3; D gene: NA; J gene: TRBJ2-3; clone size: NA; CDR3 DNA: TGTGCCAGCAGCTTGGGCACAGGGTCAGATACGCAGTATTTT; CDR3 protein: CASSLGTGSDTQYF
CDR3 length: 15; V gene: TRBV7-2; D gene: TRBD2; J gene: TRBJ2-5; clone size: NA; CDR3 DNA: TGTGCCAGCAGCTTGGTACTAGCGCCGGAGGAGACCCAGTACTTC; CDR3 protein: CASSLVLAPEETQYF
CDR3 length: 15; V gene: TRBV2; D gene: TRBD1; J gene: TRBJ1-1; clone size: once; CDR3 DNA: TGTGCCAGCAGTGTTAGGGGACAGATGAACACTGAAGCTTTCTTT; CDR3 protein: CASSVRGQMNTEAFF
CDR3 length: 15; V gene: TRBV3-1/TRBV3-2; D gene: TRBD2; J gene: TRBJ2-7; clone size: few; CDR3 DNA: TGTGCCAGCAGCCGACTAGCGGGAGGTGCCTACGAGCAGTACTTC; CDR3 protein: CASSRLAGGAYEQYF
CDR3 length: 13; V gene: TRBV5-1; D gene: NA; J gene: TRBJ2-7; clone size: NA; CDR3 DNA: TGCGCCAGCAGCTTGGCCCTGGGGGGCGAGCAGTACTTC; CDR3 protein: CASSLALGGEQYF
CDR3 length: 12; V gene: TRBV2; D gene: NA; J gene: TRBJ1-5; clone size: NA; CDR3 DNA: TGTGCCACACGCTGGACAGATCAGCCCCAGCATTTT; CDR3 protein: CATRWTDQPQHF
CDR3 length: 15; V gene: TRBV4-1; D gene: NA; J gene: TRBJ1-5; clone size: NA; CDR3 DNA: TGCGCCAGCAGCCAAGTCTCACAGAGCAATCAGCCCCAGCATTTT; CDR3 protein: CASSQVSQSNQPQHF
CDR3 length: 14; V gene: TRBV4-2; D gene: NA; J gene: TRBJ1-2; clone size: NA; CDR3 DNA: TGTGCCAGCAGCCAAGCGACAGATAACTATGGCTACACCTTC; CDR3 protein: CASSQATDNYGYTF
CDR3 length: 15; V gene: TRBV10-3; D gene: NA; J gene: TRBJ1-5; clone size: NA; CDR3 DNA: TGTGCCACGACACCGACCACAGGGAGCAATCAGCCCCAGCATTTT; CDR3 protein: CATTPTTGSNQPQHF
CDR3 length: 14; V gene: TRBV18; D gene: TRBD1; J gene: TRBJ2-7; clone size: NA; CDR3 DNA: TGTGCCAGCTCACCGGCGGGCAGGGGGTACGAGCAGTACTTC; CDR3 protein: CASSPAGRGYEQYF
CDR3 length: 15; V gene: TRBV15; D gene: TRBD2; J gene: TRBJ2-1; clone size: NA; CDR3 DNA: TGTGCCACCAGCAGAGATCAGGGTAGCGGGAGGGAACGGTTCTTC; CDR3 protein: CATSRDQGSGRERFF
CDR3 length: 14; V gene: TRBV6-5; D gene: NA; J gene: TRBJ1-1; clone size: NA; CDR3 DNA: TGTGCCAGCAGAGAGACAGGACTTAACACTGAAGCTTTCTTT; CDR3 protein: CASRETGLNTEAFF
CDR3 length: 13; V gene: TRBV30; D gene: NA; J gene: TRBJ2-1; clone size: few; CDR3 DNA: TGTGCCTGGAGGGGGGCTAGCCACAATGAGCAGTTCTTC; CDR3 protein: CAWRGASHNEQFF
CDR3 length: 14; V gene: TRBV18; D gene: TRBD1; J gene: TRBJ2-7; clone size: NA; CDR3 DNA: TGTGCCAGCTCGCCGACAGGGGGCGCGGGTGAGCAGTACTTC; CDR3 protein: CASSPTGGAGEQYF
CDR3 length: 14; V gene: TRBV12-5; D gene: TRBD2; J gene: TRBJ2-3; clone size: NA; CDR3 DNA: TGTGCTAGTGGTTTGACTCGGGAGGGAGATACGCAGTATTTT; CDR3 protein: CASGLTREGDTQYF
CDR3 length: 14; V gene: TRBV5-1; D gene: NA; J gene: TRBJ2-5; clone size: NA; CDR3 DNA: TGCGCCAGCAGCTTTGGGTCGCAGCGGGAGACCCAGTACTTC; CDR3 protein: CASSFGSQRETQYF
CDR3 length: 14; V gene: TRBV19; D gene: NA; J gene: TRBJ2-6; clone size: NA; CDR3 DNA: TGTGCCAGTAGTCAACAGACTGGGGCCAACGTCCTGACTTTC; CDR3 protein: CASSQQTGANVLTF
CDR3 length: 15; V gene: TRBV11-2; D gene: TRBD1; J gene: TRBJ1-1; clone size: NA; CDR3 DNA: TGTGCCAGCAGCGCTGACAGGGTCTCCTCCACTGAAGCTTTCTTT; CDR3 protein: CASSADRVSSTEAFF
CDR3 length: 12; V gene: TRBV11-2; D gene: NA; J gene: TRBJ2-3; clone size: NA; CDR3 DNA: TGTGCCAGCAGCTTAGCTATAGATACGCAGTATTTT; CDR3 protein: CASSLAIDTQYF
CDR3 length: 17; V gene: TRBV21-1; D gene: NA; J gene: TRBJ2-3; clone size: NA; CDR3 DNA: TGTGCCAGCAGACAGGGAAGAGAGGAGGAGCGGACAGATACGCAGTATTTT; CDR3 protein: CASRQGREEERTDTQYF
CDR3 length: 15; V gene: TRBV11-1; D gene: TRBD1; J gene: TRBJ1-3; clone size: NA; CDR3 DNA: TGTGCCAGCAGCTCCTGGACAGGGTCTGGAAACACCATATATTTT; CDR3 protein: CASSSWTGSGNTIYF
CDR3 length: 13; V gene: TRBV6-1; D gene: TRBD1; J gene: TRBJ1-2; clone size: NA; CDR3 DNA: TGTGCCAGCAGTGAAAGGGGGCAGGACGGCTACACCTTC; CDR3 protein: CASSERGQDGYTF
CDR3 length: 15; V gene: TRBV28; D gene: TRBD1; J gene: TRBJ1-1; clone size: NA; CDR3 DNA: TGTGCCAGCAGTTCAACAGGGGGGGAGGACACTGAAGCTTTCTTT; CDR3 protein: CASSSTGGEDTEAFF
CDR3 length: 14; V gene: TRBV7-3; D gene: NA; J gene: TRBJ2-3; clone size: NA; CDR3 DNA: TGTGCCAGCAGCCAAGGCAGCGCGACAGATACGCAGTATTTT; CDR3 protein: CASSQGSATDTQYF
CDR3 length: 14; V gene: TRBV3-1/TRBV3-2; D gene: NA; J gene: TRBJ1-1; clone size: once; CDR3 DNA: TGTGCCAGCAGCCCGAACTCCCATAACACTGAAGCTTTCTTT; CDR3 protein: CASSPNSHNTEAFF
CDR3 length: 16; V gene: TRBV7-2; D gene: NA; J gene: TRBJ1-4; clone size: NA; CDR3 DNA: TGTGCCAGCAGCTTAGCGCGTGTAGGGACTACTGAAAAACTGTTTTTT; CDR3 protein: CASSLARVGTTEKLFF
CDR3 length: 14; V gene: TRBV29-1; D gene: TRBD1; J gene: TRBJ2-3; clone size: once; CDR3 DNA: TGCAGCGTCGGACAGGGGGCGATCCGGGATACGCAGTATTTT; CDR3 protein: CSVGQGAIRDTQYF
CDR3 length: 14; V gene: TRBV5-1; D gene: TRBD1; J gene: TRBJ2-1; clone size: NA; CDR3 DNA: TGCGCCAGCAGCTTGGGACTCAGGGACAGGGAGCAGTTCTTC; CDR3 protein: CASSLGLRDREQFF
CDR3 length: 14; V gene: TRBV7-2; D gene: NA; J gene: TRBJ1-1; clone size: NA; CDR3 DNA: TGTGCCAGCAGCTCCCAACCTATGAACACTGAAGCTTTCTTT; CDR3 protein: CASSSQPMNTEAFF
CDR3 length: 16; V gene: TRBV12-5; D gene: TRBD1; J gene: TRBJ1-5; clone size: NA; CDR3 DNA: TGTGCTAGTGGTTTGGTACAGGGGGCCGTAAATCAGCCCCAGCATTTT; CDR3 protein: CASGLVQGAVNQPQHF